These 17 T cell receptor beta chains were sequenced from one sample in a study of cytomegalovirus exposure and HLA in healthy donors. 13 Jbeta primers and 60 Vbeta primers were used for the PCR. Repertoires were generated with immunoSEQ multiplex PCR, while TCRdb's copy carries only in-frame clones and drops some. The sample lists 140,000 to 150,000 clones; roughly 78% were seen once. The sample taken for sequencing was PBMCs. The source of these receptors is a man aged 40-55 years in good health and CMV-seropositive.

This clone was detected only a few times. The CDR3 loop is CASRDLQGVGTEAFF. In DNA, the CDR3 is TGTGCCAGCAGAGATTTACAGGGGGTGGGAACTGAAGCTTTCTTT. The gene calls are TRBV7-9 and TRBJ1-1; 8 nucleotides match TRBD1. The CDR3 spans 15 residues. Trimming at V came to 6 bases and at J to 5 bases, leaving 11 bases not matched to a gene. CDR1 and CDR2 from the germline V gene are SEHNR and FQNEAQ (reference sequence).

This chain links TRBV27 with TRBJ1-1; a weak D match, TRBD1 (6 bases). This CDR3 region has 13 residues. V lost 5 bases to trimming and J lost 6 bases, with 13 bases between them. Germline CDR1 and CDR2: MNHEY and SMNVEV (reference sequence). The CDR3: CASSLTGRPEAFF. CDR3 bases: TGTGCCAGCAGTCTTACAGGGCGCCCTGAAGCTTTCTTT.

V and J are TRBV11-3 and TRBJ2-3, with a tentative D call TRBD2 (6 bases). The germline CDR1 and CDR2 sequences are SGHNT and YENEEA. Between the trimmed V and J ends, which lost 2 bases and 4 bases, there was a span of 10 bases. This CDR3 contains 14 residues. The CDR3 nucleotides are TGTGCCAGCAGCTTATCTAGCGTGGCAGATACGCAGTATTTT. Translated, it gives CASSLSSVADTQYF.

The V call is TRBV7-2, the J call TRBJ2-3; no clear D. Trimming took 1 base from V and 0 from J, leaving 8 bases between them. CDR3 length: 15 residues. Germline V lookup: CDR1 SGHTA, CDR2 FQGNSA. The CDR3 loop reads CASSLDLQSTDTQYF. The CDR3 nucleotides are TGTGCCAGCAGCTTAGATCTCCAGAGCACAGATACGCAGTATTTT.

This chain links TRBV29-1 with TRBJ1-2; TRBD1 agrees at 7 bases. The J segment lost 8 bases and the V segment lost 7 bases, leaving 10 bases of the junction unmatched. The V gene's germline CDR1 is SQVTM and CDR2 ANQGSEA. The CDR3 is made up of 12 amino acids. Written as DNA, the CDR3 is TGCAGCGCAACGGGACAGCTGGAAGGCTACACCTTC. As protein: CSATGQLEGYTF.

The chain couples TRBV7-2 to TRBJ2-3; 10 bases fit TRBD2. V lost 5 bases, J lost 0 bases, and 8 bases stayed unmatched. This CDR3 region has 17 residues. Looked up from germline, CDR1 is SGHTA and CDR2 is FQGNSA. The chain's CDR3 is CASSAGLTSGSTDTQYF. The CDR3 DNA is TGTGCCAGCAGCGCCGGATTGACTAGCGGGAGCACAGATACGCAGTATTTT.

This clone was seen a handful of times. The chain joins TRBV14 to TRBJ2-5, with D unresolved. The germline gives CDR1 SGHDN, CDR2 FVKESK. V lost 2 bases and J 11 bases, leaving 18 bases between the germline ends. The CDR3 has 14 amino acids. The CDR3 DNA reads TGTGCCAGCAGCCAATCGAGACTCCTACGAGAGCAGTACTTC. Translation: CASSQSRLLREQYF.

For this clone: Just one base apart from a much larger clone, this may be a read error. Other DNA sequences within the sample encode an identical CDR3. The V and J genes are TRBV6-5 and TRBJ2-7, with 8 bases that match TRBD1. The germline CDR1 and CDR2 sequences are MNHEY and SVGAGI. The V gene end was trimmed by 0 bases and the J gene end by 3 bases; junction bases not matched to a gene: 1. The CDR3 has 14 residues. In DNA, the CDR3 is TGTGCCAGCAGTTACTCAGACAGGGGCTACGAGCAGTACTTC. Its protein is CASSYSDRGYEQYF.

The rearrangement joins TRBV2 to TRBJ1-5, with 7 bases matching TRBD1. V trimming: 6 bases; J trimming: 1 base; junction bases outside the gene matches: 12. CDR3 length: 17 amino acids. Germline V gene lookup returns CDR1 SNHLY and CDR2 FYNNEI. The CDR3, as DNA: TGTGCCAGCAGGCGAGAAGCAGGGGGGCAGAGCAATCAGCCCCAGCATTTT. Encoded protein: CASRREAGGQSNQPQHF.

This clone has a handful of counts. The CDR3 loop reads CASMGQHNSPLHF. Written as DNA, the CDR3 is TGTGCCAGCATGGGACAGCATAATTCACCCCTCCACTTT. The chain combines TRBV6-5 with TRBJ1-6; 7 nucleotides align to TRBD1. After removal of 7 bases from V and 5 bases from J, the junction contained 2 bases not matched to a gene. The germline V gene encodes CDR1 MNHEY and CDR2 SVGAGI. The CDR3 has 13 residues.

The CDR3 sequence: CASSVLGRGQETQYF. In nucleotides, the CDR3 is TGTGCCAGCAGTGTTCTCGGCAGGGGACAAGAGACCCAGTACTTC. The chain links TRBV6-5 to TRBJ2-5, with D possibly being TRBD1 (6 bases). Germline V lookup: CDR1 MNHEY, CDR2 SVGAGI. V was cut by 5 bases and J by 2 bases, with 15 bases left in between. The CDR3 spans 15 residues.

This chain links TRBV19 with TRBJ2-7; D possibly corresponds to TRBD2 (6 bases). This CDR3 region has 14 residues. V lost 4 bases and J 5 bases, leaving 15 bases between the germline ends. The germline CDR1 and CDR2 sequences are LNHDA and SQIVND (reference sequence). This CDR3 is CASSTGLLSDEQYF. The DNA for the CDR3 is TGTGCCAGTAGTACGGGACTCCTGTCAGACGAGCAGTACTTC.

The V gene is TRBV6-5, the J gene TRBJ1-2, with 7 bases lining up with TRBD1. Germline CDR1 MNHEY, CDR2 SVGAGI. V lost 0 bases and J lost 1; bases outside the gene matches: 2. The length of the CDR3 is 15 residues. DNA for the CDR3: TGTGCCAGCAGTTACTCCGGGACAGTTAACTATGGCTACACCTTC. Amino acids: CASSYSGTVNYGYTF.

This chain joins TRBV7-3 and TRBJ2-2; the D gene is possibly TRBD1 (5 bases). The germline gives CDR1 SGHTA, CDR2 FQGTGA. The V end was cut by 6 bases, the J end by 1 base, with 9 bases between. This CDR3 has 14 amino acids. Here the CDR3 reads CASRKQENTGELFF. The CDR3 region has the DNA TGTGCCAGCAGGAAACAGGAGAACACCGGGGAGCTGTTTTTT.

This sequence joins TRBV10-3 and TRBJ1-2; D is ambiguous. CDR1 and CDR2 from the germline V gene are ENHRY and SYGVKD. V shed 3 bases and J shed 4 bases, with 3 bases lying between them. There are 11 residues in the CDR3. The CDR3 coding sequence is TGTGCCATCAGTGACGGCTATGGCTACACCTTC. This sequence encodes CAISDGYGYTF.

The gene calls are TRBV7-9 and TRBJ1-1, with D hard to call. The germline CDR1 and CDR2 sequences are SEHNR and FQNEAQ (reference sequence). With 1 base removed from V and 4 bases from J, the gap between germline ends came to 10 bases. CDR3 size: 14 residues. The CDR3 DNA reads TGTGCCAGCAGCTTAGTGGGTACGGGCACTGAAGCTTTCTTT. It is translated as CASSLVGTGTEAFF.

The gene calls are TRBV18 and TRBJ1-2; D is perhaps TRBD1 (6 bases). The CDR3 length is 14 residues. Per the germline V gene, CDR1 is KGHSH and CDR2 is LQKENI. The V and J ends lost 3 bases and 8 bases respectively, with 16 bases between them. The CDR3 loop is CASSPPGQGNGYTF. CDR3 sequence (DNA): TGTGCCAGCTCACCCCCTGGGCAGGGGAACGGCTACACCTTC.